This T cell receptor beta chain came from a study of early T cells in non-severe SARS-CoV-2 infection. Study results and limitations: VDJdb-based annotation leaned toward anti-spike CD8 responses and missed private and CD4 specificities.

This clonotype was seen more than once but under ten times. Its antigen is unidentified. Trimming shortened V by 7 bases and J by 4 bases, and 7 bases separated the two germline ends. Germline V gene sequence: CDR1 LNHDA, CDR2 SQIVND (reference sequence). The CDR3 contains 11 residues. Unique molecular identifiers (one per individual cDNA molecule) were attached. Each CDR3 protein gets one entry after TCRdb re-called the 5' RACE reads with MiXCR. Of 95,000 to 150,000 distinct CDR3 sequences listed, under 15% are singletons. This rearrangement joins TRBV19 to TRBJ1-2; no firm D call. Sequencing input: whole blood. The receptor was isolated from an adult who was a healthcare worker with PCR-confirmed SARS-CoV-2 infection or an uninfected control (not recorded which). The CDR3 DNA reads TGTGCCAGTACGGCGGGCTATGGCTACACCTTC. It is translated as CASTAGYGYTF.